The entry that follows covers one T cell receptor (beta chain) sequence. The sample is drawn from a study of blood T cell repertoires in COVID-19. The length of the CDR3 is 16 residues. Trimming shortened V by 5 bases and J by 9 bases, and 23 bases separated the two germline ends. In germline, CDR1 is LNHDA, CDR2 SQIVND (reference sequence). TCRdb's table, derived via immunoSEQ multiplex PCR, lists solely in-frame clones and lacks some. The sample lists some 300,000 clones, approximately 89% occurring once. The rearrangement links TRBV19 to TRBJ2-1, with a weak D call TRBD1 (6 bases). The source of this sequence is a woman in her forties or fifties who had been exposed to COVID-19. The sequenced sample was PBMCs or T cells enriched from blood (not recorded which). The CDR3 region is CASSVYRDFLPGEQFF. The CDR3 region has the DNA TGTGCCAGTAGTGTTTACAGGGATTTCCTTCCCGGTGAGCAGTTCTTC.